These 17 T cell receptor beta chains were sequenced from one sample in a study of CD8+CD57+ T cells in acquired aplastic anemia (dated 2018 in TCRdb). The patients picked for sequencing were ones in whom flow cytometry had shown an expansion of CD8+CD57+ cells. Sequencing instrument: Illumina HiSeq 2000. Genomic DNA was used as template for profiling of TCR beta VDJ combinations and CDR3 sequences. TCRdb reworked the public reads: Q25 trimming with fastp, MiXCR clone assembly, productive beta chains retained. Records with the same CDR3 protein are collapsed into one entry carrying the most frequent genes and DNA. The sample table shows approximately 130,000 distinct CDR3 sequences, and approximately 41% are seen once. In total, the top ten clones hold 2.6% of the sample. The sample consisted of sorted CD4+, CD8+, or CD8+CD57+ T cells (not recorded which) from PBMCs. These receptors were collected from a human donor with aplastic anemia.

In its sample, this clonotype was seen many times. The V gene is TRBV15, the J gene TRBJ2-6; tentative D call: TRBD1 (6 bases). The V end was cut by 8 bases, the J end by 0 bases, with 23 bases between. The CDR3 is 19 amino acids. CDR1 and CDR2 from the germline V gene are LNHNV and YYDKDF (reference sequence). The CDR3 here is CATLNQQGFANSGANVLTF. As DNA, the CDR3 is TGTGCCACCCTCAATCAACAGGGATTCGCCAACTCTGGGGCCAACGTCCTGACTTTC.

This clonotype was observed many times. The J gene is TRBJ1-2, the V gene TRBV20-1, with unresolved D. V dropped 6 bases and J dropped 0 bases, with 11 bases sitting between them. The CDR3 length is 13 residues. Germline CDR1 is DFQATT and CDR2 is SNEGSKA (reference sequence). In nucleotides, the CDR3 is TGCAGTGCCCCCAGACGGTCTAACTATGGCTACACCTTC. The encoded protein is CSAPRRSNYGYTF.

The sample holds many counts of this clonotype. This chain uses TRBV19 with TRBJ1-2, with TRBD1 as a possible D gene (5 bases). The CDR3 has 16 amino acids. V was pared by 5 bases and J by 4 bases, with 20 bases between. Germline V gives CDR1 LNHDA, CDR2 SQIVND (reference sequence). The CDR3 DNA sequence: TGTGCCAGTAGTCCAACTGCGGGGAGACAGTCCTATGGCTACACCTTC. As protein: CASSPTAGRQSYGYTF.

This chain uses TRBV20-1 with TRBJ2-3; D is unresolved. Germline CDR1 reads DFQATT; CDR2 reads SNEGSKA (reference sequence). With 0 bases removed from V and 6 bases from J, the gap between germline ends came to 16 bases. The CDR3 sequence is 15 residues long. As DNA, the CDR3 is TGCAGTGCTAGAGATCTGGCTTTCCTGGGGGATACGCAGTATTTT. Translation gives CSARDLAFLGDTQYF.

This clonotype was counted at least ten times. CDR3: CASSRGAGELFF. Here the CDR3 DNA reads TGTGCCAGTAGTCGGGGTGCCGGGGAGCTGTTTTTT. V usage is TRBV19 and J usage is TRBJ2-2; possibly TRBD2 for D (5 bases). V was pared by 5 bases and J by 6 bases, with 7 bases between. Germline CDR1 LNHDA, CDR2 SQIVND (reference sequence). The length of the CDR3 is 12 residues.

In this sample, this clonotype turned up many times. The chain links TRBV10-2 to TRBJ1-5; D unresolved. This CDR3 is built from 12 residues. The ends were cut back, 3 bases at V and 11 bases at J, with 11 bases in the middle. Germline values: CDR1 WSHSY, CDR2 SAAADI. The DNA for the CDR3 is TGCGCCAGCAGTGATTCCGGCCCGGCCCAGCATTTT. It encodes CASSDSGPAQHF.

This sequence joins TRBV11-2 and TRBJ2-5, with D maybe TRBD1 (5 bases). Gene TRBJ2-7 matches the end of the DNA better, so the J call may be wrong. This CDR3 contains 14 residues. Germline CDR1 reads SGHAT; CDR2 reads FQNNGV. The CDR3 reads CASSSLQDSYEQYF. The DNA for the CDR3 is TGTGCCAGCAGCTCCTTACAGGACTCCTACGAGCAGTACTTC.

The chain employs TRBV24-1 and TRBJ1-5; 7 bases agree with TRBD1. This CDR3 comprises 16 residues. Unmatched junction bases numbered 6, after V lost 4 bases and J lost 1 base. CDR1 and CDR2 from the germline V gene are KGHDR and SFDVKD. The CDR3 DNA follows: TGTGCCACCAGTGACGGGACAGCGACCAGCAATCAGCCCCAGCATTTT. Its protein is CATSDGTATSNQPQHF.

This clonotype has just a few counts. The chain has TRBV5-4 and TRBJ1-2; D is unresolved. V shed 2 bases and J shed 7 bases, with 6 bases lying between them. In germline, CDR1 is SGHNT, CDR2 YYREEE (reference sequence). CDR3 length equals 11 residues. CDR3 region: CASSFGGGYTF. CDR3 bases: TGTGCCAGCAGCTTTGGTGGTGGCTACACCTTC.

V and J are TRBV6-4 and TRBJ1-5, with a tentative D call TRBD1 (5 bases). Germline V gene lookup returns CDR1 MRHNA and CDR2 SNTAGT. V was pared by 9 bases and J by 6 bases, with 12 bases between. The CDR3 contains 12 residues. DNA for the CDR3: TGTGCCAGGGCGGACAACGGTCAGCCCCAGCATTTT. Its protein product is CARADNGQPQHF.

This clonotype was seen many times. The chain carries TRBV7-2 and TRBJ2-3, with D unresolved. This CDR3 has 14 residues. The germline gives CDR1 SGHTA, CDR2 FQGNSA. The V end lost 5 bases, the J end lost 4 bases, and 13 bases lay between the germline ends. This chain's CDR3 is CASSMTLTADTQYF. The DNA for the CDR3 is TGTGCCAGCAGCATGACTCTCACGGCAGATACGCAGTATTTT.

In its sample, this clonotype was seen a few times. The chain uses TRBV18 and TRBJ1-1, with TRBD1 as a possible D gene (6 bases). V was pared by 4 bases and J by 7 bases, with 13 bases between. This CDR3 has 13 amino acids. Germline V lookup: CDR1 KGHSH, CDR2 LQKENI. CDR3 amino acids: CASSLRQDLEAFF. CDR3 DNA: TGTGCCAGCTCACTAAGACAGGACCTTGAAGCTTTCTTT.

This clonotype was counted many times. The DNA for the CDR3 is TGTGCCAGCAGCGCATTATTTGGCCGGACTAGCGGGGGTGCCTACGAGCAGTACTTC. This translates into CASSALFGRTSGGAYEQYF. V and J are TRBV11-2 and TRBJ2-7; 13 bases align to TRBD2. The J segment lost 2 bases and the V segment lost 5 bases, leaving 15 bases of the junction unmatched. The CDR3 contains 19 residues. Germline loops: CDR1 SGHAT, CDR2 FQNNGV.

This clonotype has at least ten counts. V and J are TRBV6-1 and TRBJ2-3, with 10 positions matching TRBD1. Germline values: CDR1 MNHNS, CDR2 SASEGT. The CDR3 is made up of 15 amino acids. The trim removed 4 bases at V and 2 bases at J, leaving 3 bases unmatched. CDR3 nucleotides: TGTGCCAGCAGTGGAGGGACAGGGGACACAGATACGCAGTATTTT. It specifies CASSGGTGDTDTQYF.

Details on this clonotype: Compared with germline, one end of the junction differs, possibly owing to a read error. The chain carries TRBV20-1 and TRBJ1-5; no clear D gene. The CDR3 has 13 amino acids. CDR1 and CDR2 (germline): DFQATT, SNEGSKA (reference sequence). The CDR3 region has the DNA TGCAGTGCCAGTTGGAGGCCGGATCAGCCCAAGCATTTT. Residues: CSASWRPDQPKHF.

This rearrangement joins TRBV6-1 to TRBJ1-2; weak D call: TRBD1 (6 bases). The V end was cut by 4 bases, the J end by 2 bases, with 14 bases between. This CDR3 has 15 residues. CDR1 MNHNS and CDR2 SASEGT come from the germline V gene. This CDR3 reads CASSGQETGNYGYTF. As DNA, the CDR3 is TGTGCCAGCAGTGGACAGGAAACGGGGAACTATGGCTACACCTTC.

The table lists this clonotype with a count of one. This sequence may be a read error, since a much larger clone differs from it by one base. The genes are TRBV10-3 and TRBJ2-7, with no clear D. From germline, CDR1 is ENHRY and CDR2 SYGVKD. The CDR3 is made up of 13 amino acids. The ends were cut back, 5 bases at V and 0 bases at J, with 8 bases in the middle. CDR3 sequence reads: CAISYTDSYEQYV. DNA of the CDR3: TGTGCCATCAGTTATACAGACTCCTACGAGCAGTACGTC.